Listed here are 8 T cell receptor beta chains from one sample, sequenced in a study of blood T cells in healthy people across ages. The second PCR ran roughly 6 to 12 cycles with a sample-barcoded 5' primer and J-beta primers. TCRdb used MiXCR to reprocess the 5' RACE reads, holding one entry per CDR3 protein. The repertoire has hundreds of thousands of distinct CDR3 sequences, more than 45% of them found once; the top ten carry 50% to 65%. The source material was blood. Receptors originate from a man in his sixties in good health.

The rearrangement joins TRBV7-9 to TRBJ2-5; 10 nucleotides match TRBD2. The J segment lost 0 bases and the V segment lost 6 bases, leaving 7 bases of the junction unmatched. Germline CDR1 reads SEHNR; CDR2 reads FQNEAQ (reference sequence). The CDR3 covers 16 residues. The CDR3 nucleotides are TGTGCCAGCAGTTCCGCTAGCGGGGGACACCAAGAGACCCAGTACTTC. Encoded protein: CASSSASGGHQETQYF. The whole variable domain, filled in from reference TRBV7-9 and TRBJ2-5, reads DTGVSQNPRHKITKRGQNVTFRCDPISEHNRLYWYRQTLGQGPEFLTYFQNEAQLEKSRLLSDRFSAERPKGSFSTLEIQRTEQGDSAMYLCASSSASGGHQETQYFGPGTRLLVL.

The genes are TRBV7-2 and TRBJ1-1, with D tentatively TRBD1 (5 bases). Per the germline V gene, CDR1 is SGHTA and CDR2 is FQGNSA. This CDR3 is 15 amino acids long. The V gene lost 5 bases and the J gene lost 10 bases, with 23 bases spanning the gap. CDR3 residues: CASSPGGGIPLGAFF. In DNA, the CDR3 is TGTGCCAGCAGCCCCGGGGGAGGGATCCCCCTTGGAGCTTTCTTT.

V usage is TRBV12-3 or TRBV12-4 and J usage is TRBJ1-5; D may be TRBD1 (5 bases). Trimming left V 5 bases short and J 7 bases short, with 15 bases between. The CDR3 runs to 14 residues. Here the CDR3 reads CASSQGVRAQPQHF. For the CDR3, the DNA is TGTGCCAGCAGTCAGGGAGTTCGGGCCCAGCCCCAGCATTTT.

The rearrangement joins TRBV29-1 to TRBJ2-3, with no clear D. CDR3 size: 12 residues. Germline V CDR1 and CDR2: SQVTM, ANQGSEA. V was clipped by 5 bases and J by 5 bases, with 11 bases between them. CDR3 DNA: TGCAGCGTTACCCCACTGGGAGATACGCAGTATTTT. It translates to CSVTPLGDTQYF.

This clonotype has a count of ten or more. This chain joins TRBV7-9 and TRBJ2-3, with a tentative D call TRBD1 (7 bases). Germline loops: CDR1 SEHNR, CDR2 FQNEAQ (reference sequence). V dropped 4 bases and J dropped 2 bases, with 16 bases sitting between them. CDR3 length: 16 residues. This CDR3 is CASSSNRGGTTDTQYF. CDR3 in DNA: TGTGCCAGCAGCTCGAACAGGGGAGGAACCACAGATACGCAGTATTTT.

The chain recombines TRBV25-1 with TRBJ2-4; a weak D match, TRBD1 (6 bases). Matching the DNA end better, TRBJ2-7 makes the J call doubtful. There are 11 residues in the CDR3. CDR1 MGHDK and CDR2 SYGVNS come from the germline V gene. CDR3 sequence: CASGTGYEQYF. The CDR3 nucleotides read TGTGCCAGCGGAACAGGGTACGAGCAGTACTTC.

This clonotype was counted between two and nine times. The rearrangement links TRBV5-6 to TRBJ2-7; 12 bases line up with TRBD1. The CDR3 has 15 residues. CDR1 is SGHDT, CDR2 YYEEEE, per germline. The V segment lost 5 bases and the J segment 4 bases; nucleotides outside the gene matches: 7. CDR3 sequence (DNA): TGTGCCAGCAGTTACGGGACAGGGGGCAGTTACGAGCAGTACTTC. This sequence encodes CASSYGTGGSYEQYF.

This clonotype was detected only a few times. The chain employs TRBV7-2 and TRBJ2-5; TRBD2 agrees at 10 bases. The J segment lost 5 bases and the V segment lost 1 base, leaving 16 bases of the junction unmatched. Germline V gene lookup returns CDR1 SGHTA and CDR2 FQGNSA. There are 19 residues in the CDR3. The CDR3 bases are TGTGCCAGCAGCTTAGGTCGGGTAGCGGGAGGCTTTGCGGGGGAGACCCAGTACTTC. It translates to CASSLGRVAGGFAGETQYF.